The 20 T cell receptor beta chains given below trace back to one sample, sequenced in a study of shared clonotypes between healthy human individuals. The data were produced by immunoSEQ multiplex PCR, yet TCRdb's version contains in-frame clones alone and is incomplete. The table includes approximately 2.3 million clones, over 85% detected once. Sample: naive CD4+ T cells from PBMCs. Stated subset: CD45RA+ positively selected. These receptors all come from a man younger than 35 in good health. Some clones in this sample may be carry-over from other donors' samples.

Worth noting for this clone: Other DNA sequences in the sample encode the same CDR3. The J gene is TRBJ2-7, the V gene TRBV28; weak D call: TRBD2 (7 bases). V gave up 5 bases and J gave up 4 bases, with 12 bases separating them. In germline, CDR1 is MDHEN, CDR2 SYDVKM. This CDR3 has 13 amino acids. CDR3 protein: CASSLGGPYEQYF. CDR3 coding DNA: TGTGCCAGCAGTCTGGGGGGGCCATACGAGCAGTACTTC.

DNA of the CDR3: TGCGCCAGCAGCTCCACCAGGGGACGGGGCACAGATACGCAGTATTTT. Translation gives CASSSTRGRGTDTQYF. This chain connects TRBV5-1 to TRBJ2-3; D perhaps matches TRBD1 (6 bases). V was clipped by 3 bases and J by 1 base, with 15 bases between them. The germline V gene encodes CDR1 SGHRS and CDR2 YFSETQ. The CDR3 is 16 residues long.

The rearrangement links TRBV4-2 to TRBJ2-6, with 10 bases that match TRBD2. The germline V gene has CDR1 LGHNA and CDR2 YNFKEQ. This CDR3 comprises 18 residues. V dropped 0 bases and J dropped 4; count of bases not matched to a gene: 6. The CDR3 region is CASSQDLAGAPGANVLTF. CDR3 DNA sequence: TGTGCCAGCAGCCAAGACCTAGCGGGAGCCCCCGGGGCCAACGTCCTGACTTTC.

This clone was seen once. The chain links TRBV5-1 to TRBJ2-2; D uncertain. Germline-derived CDR1 and CDR2 are SGHRS and YFSETQ. This CDR3 is 12 amino acids long. Trimming removed 5 bases at V and 1 base at J, with 3 bases between. CDR3 coding DNA: TGCGCCAGCAGGGAGAACACCGGGGAGCTGTTTTTT. This gives the protein CASRENTGELFF.

The chain is built from TRBV29-1 and TRBJ1-3; no reliable D call. Trimming removed 0 bases from V and 4 bases from J, with 7 bases in between. The germline gives CDR1 SQVTM, CDR2 ANQGSEA. The length of the CDR3 is 13 residues. The CDR3 is CSVEESFGNTIYF. The CDR3 DNA sequence: TGCAGCGTTGAAGAGTCTTTCGGAAACACCATATATTTT. The full variable domain, its missing parts supplied by reference TRBV29-1 and TRBJ1-3, is SAVISQKPSRDICQRGTSLTIQCQVDSQVTMMFWYRQQPGQSLTLIATANQGSEATYESGFVIDKFPISRPNLTFSTLTVSNMSPEDSSIYLCSVEESFGNTIYFGEGSWLTVV.

The genes are TRBV6-6 and TRBJ1-5; D is ambiguous. The CDR3 runs 14 residues. Per germline, CDR1 MNHNY and CDR2 SVGAGI (reference sequence). Trimming left V 5 bases short and J 6 bases short, with 14 bases between. CDR3 in amino acids: CASSTGVRGQPQHF. The CDR3 DNA reads as TGTGCCAGCAGTACCGGGGTCCGGGGTCAGCCCCAGCATTTT.

With regard to this clone: This same CDR3 is encoded by further DNA sequences in the sample. V is TRBV18 and J is TRBJ2-1; either TRBD1 or TRBD2 may fit D (5 bases each). Trimming left V 3 bases short and J 4 bases short, with 7 bases between. Per germline, CDR1 KGHSH and CDR2 LQKENI. The CDR3 consists of 13 residues. Written as DNA, the CDR3 is TGTGCCAGCTCACCGGGACGGTACAATGAGCAGTTCTTC. It encodes CASSPGRYNEQFF.

The genes are TRBV4-1 and TRBJ2-7; D perhaps matches TRBD2 (5 bases). Germline-derived CDR1 and CDR2 are MGHRA and YSYEKL. Trimming shortened V by 3 bases and J by 6 bases, and 18 bases separated the two germline ends. This CDR3 has 15 residues. CDR3 nucleotides: TGCGCCAGCAGCCATAAGCTGGCGGGCGATCCCGAGCAGTACTTC. This translates into CASSHKLAGDPEQYF.

The genes are TRBV19 and TRBJ2-6, with D unresolved. The CDR3 extends over 13 amino acids. In germline, CDR1 is LNHDA, CDR2 SQIVND (reference sequence). The V end was cut by 5 bases, the J end by 2 bases, with 4 bases between. As DNA, the CDR3 is TGTGCCAGTAGTGATGCTGGGGCCAACGTCCTGACTTTC. It translates to CASSDAGANVLTF.

This clone was picked up one time. This rearrangement joins TRBV30 to TRBJ1-5; D not resolved. CDR1 and CDR2 from the germline V gene are GTSNPN and SVGIG (reference sequence). The CDR3 is made up of 13 amino acids. V lost 3 bases, J lost 6 bases, and 12 bases lay in between. The CDR3 loop reads CAWSIQGGQPQHF. DNA of the CDR3: TGTGCCTGGAGCATACAAGGTGGTCAGCCCCAGCATTTT.

This chain joins TRBV29-1 and TRBJ2-7; 14 bases match TRBD2. Germline CDR1 SQVTM, CDR2 ANQGSEA. Losses at the gene ends were 6 bases for V and 4 bases for J; bases not matched to a gene: 5. This CDR3 region has 14 residues. Here the CDR3 reads CSVMGLAGVYEQYF. DNA for the CDR3: TGCAGCGTCATGGGACTAGCGGGAGTATACGAGCAGTACTTC.

The chain carries TRBV19 and TRBJ1-2; 7 bases match TRBD1. The CDR3 spans 15 residues. Trimming cost V 1 base and J 8 bases; bases outside gene matches: 10. Germline CDR1 LNHDA, CDR2 SQIVND (reference sequence). The CDR3 DNA sequence: TGTGCCAGTAGTATAGGTAACAGACAGGGCGGCGGCTACACCTTC. Encoded protein: CASSIGNRQGGGYTF.

This clone was seen once. This chain joins TRBV2 and TRBJ1-2; D unclear. Per the germline V gene, CDR1 is SNHLY and CDR2 is FYNNEI. The CDR3 spans 13 residues. V was cut by 7 bases and J by 2 bases, with 11 bases left in between. The CDR3 loop reads CASKIRVNYGYTF. The CDR3 nucleotides read TGTGCCAGCAAGATACGCGTGAACTATGGCTACACCTTC.

The chain joins TRBV2 to TRBJ2-7; 8 bases are shared with TRBD1. CDR1 and CDR2 from the germline V gene are SNHLY and FYNNEI. The CDR3 loop spans 12 amino acids. J lost 13 bases, V lost 0 bases, and 5 bases had no gene match. The CDR3 region has the DNA TGTGCCAGCAGTGAAGCTCGGACAGGGAAATACTTC. Amino acids: CASSEARTGKYF.

The chain uses TRBV19 and TRBJ2-1, with TRBD1 matching 9 bases. CDR3 length: 15 amino acids. The germline CDR1 and CDR2 sequences are LNHDA and SQIVND (reference sequence). V gave up 5 bases and J gave up 9 bases; unmatched junction bases: 11. CDR3 nucleotides: TGTGCCAGTAGTGTTTTAGGACAGGGGTTCATTGAGCAGTTCTTC. As protein: CASSVLGQGFIEQFF.

The chain has TRBV6-5 and TRBJ2-1; TRBD2 aligns across 7 bases. The CDR3 length is 14 residues. The V segment lost 4 bases and the J segment 4 bases; nucleotides outside the gene matches: 4. Looked up from germline, CDR1 is MNHEY and CDR2 is SVGAGI. The CDR3 region is CASSSSGPYNEQFF. DNA of the CDR3: TGTGCCAGCAGTTCTAGCGGACCTTACAATGAGCAGTTCTTC.

V is TRBV10-1 and J is TRBJ1-3; D is uncertain. Germline CDR1 and CDR2: WNHNN and SYGVQD (reference sequence). V was clipped by 7 bases and J by 0 bases, with 10 bases between them. The CDR3 extends over 14 amino acids. In DNA, the CDR3 is TGCGCCAGCATGAGGGATCCCTCTGGAAACACCATATATTTT. As protein: CASMRDPSGNTIYF.

The chain employs TRBV6-1 and TRBJ1-1; D is uncertain. Germline V lookup: CDR1 MNHNS, CDR2 SASEGT. There are 11 residues in the CDR3. The V and J ends lost 4 bases and 12 bases respectively, with 12 bases between them. The DNA of the CDR3 is TGTGCCAGCAGTGGTTTCCGGGAGACTTTCTTT. Its protein product is CASSGFRETFF.

This clone has only a few counts. CDR3 in amino acids: CSVPSREGKLFF. CDR3 in DNA: TGCAGCGTGCCTTCGAGGGAAGGAAAACTGTTTTTT. The chain employs TRBV29-1 and TRBJ1-4; D call uncertain. V shed 6 bases and J shed 10 bases, with 15 bases lying between them. CDR3 length: 12 residues. Germline lookup yields CDR1 SQVTM and CDR2 ANQGSEA. The whole variable domain, filled in from reference TRBV29-1 and TRBJ1-4, reads SAVISQKPSRDICQRGTSLTIQCQVDSQVTMMFWYRQQPGQSLTLIATANQGSEATYESGFVIDKFPISRPNLTFSTLTVSNMSPEDSSIYLCSVPSREGKLFFGSGTQLSVL.

In this sample, this clone turned up once. The chain employs TRBV5-1 and TRBJ2-2, with D perhaps TRBD2 (6 bases). The CDR3 has 16 residues. Germline CDR1 and CDR2: SGHRS and YFSETQ. Trimming took 7 bases from V and 0 from J, leaving 16 bases between them. The CDR3 is CASHVRASANTGELFF. Written as DNA, the CDR3 is TGCGCCAGCCATGTAAGGGCTAGCGCGAACACCGGGGAGCTGTTTTTT.